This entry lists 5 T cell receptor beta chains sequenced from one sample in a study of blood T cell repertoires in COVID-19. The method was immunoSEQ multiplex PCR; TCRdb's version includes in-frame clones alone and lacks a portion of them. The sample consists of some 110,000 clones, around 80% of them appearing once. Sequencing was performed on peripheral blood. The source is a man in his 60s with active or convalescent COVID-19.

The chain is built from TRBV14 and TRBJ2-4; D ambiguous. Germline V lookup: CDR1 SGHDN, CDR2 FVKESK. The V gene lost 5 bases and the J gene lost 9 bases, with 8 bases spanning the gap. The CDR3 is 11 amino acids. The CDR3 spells CASSDFGIQYF. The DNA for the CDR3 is TGTGCCAGCAGCGATTTCGGCATTCAGTACTTC.

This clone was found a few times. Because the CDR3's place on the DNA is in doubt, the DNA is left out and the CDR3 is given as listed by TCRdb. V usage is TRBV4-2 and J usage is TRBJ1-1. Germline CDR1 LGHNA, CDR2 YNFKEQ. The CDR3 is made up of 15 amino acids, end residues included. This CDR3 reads CASSQVSVRGTEAFF.

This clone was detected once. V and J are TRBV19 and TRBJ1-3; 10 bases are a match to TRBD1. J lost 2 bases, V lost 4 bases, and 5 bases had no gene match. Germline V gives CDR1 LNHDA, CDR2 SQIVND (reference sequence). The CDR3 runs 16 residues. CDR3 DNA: TGTGCCAGTAGTACGACCGGGACAGGGGCTGGAAACACCATATATTTT. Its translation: CASSTTGTGAGNTIYF.

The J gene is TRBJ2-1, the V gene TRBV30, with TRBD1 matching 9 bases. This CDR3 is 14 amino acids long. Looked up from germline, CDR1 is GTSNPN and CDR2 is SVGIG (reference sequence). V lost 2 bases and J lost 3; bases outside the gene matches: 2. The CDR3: CAWSRQGDYNEQFF. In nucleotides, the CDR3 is TGTGCCTGGAGTAGACAGGGGGACTACAATGAGCAGTTCTTC.

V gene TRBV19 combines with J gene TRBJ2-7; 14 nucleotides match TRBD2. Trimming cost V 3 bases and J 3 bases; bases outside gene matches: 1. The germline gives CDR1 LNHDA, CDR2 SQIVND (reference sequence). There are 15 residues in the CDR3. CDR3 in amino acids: CASSMGLAGVYEQYF. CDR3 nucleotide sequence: TGTGCCAGTAGTATGGGACTAGCGGGAGTCTACGAGCAGTACTTC.